This TCR beta chain was captured in a study of blood T cell repertoires in COVID-19. Study as a whole: The United States, Italy and Spain provided the acute and convalescent COVID-19 samples. T cells, B-cell-depleted T cells, or PBMCs provided the cDNA or gDNA that served as material.

Original handling: Estimated nucleated cell counts came from reference gene primer amplification. The data were produced by immunoSEQ multiplex PCR, yet TCRdb's version contains in-frame clones alone and is incomplete. V and J calls and clone size are as listed in that table; D and trimming were resolved from the DNA. This table has about 140,000 clones, approximately 79% appearing once. CDR3 length: 16 amino acids. Germline CDR1 is LGHDT and CDR2 is YNNKEL (reference sequence). Unmatched junction bases numbered 9, after V lost 4 bases and J lost 0 bases. Enrollees, 18 to 89 years old, lived in 24 US areas.

The sequence was collected from a woman aged 45-65 years who had recovered from COVID-19. The chain couples TRBV3-1 (or the pseudogene TRBV3-2) to TRBJ2-7, with 7 bases fitting TRBD2. The sample taken for sequencing was PBMCs or T cells enriched from blood (not recorded which). The CDR3 spells CASSPNAGVSSYEQYF. The CDR3 nucleotides read TGTGCCAGCAGCCCTAATGCGGGGGTAAGCTCCTACGAGCAGTACTTC.